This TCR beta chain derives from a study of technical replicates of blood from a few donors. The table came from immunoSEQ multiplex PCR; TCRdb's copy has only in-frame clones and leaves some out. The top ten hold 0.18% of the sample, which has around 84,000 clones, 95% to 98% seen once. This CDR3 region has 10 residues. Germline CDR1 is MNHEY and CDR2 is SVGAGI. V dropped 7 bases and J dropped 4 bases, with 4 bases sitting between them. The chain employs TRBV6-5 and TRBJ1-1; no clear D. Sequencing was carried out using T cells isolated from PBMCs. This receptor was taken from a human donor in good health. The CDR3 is CASTFTEAFF. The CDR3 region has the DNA TGTGCCAGCACTTTCACTGAAGCTTTCTTT.